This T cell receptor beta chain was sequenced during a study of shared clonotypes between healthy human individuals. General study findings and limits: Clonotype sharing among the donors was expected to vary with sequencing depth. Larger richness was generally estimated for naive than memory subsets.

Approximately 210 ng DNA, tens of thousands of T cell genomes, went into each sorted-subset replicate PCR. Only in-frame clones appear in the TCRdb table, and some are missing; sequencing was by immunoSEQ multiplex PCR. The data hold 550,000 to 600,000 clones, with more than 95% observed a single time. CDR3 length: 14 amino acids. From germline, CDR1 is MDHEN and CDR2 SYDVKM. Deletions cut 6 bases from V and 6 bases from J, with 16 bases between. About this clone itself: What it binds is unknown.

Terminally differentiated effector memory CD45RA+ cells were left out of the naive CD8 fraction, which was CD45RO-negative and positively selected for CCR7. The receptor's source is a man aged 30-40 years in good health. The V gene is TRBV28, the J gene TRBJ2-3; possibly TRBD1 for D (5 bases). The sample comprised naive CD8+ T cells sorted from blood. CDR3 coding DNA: TGTGCCAGCAGCGATCAGGGCTCCCTGGATACGCAGTATTTT. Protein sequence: CASSDQGSLDTQYF.